Presented here are 5 T cell receptor beta chains from one specimen sequenced in a study of CD8 T cells in ankylosing spondylitis. MiXCR was run by TCRdb on the 5' RACE reads, yielding one entry per CDR3 protein. The table includes 300,000 to 400,000 distinct CDR3 sequences, 20% detected once. The specimen sequenced was blood, either unsorted or a sorted T cell fraction (not recorded which). All receptors derive from a male donor with ankylosing spondylitis or in good health (not recorded which).

This clonotype has only a few counts. This rearrangement joins TRBV4-1 to TRBJ1-1; D is undetermined. V was clipped by 0 bases and J by 3 bases, with 5 bases between them. The CDR3 length is 13 residues. From germline, CDR1 is MGHRA and CDR2 YSYEKL. CDR3 in amino acids: CASSQDGDTEAFF. As DNA, the CDR3 is TGCGCCAGCAGCCAAGATGGAGACACTGAAGCTTTCTTT.

This clonotype was seen more than once but under ten times. This chain joins TRBV3-1 and TRBJ1-4; 10 bases agree with TRBD1. The germline CDR1 and CDR2 sequences are LGHDT and YNNKEL (reference sequence). The CDR3 has 17 amino acids. V shed 1 base, J shed 3 bases, and the junction held 5 bases outside the gene matches. The chain's CDR3 is CASSQGLGTGANEKLFF. The DNA for the CDR3 is TGTGCCAGCAGCCAAGGCCTCGGGACAGGGGCTAATGAAAAACTGTTTTTT.

Notes on this clonotype: Mismatch with germline at one junction end may stem from a read error. The chain combines TRBV29-1 with TRBJ2-7; D is undetermined. The CDR3 is 12 residues long. Germline V CDR1 and CDR2: SQVTM, ANQGSEA. CDR3 loop: CSVNGNTYDQYF. Here the CDR3 DNA reads TGCAGCGTTAATGGGAACACCTACGATCAGTACTTC.

This clonotype came up a few times. CDR3 protein: CASSLSGVSYNEQFF. The DNA for the CDR3 is TGTGCCAGCAGCCTTAGCGGGGTATCCTACAATGAGCAGTTCTTC. V usage is TRBV11-2 and J usage is TRBJ2-1; 8 bases fit TRBD2. The CDR3 sequence is 15 residues long. Germline values: CDR1 SGHAT, CDR2 FQNNGV. J gave up 1 base and V 5 bases, and 4 bases lay outside the gene matches. The complete variable domain, with remaining parts taken from reference TRBV11-2 and TRBJ2-1, reads EAGVAQSPRYKIIEKRQSVAFWCNPISGHATLYWYQQILGQGPKLLIQFQNNGVVDDSQLPKDRFSAERLKGVDSTLKIQPAKLEDSAVYLCASSLSGVSYNEQFFGPGTRLTVL.

The J gene is TRBJ2-1, the V gene TRBV12-3 or TRBV12-4; 8 nucleotides agree with TRBD2. J gave up 4 bases and V 3 bases, and 5 bases lay outside the gene matches. The CDR3 consists of 15 residues. CDR3 residues: CASSFLTSGYNEQFF. The CDR3 DNA reads as TGTGCCAGCAGTTTTCTAACTAGCGGATACAATGAGCAGTTCTTC.